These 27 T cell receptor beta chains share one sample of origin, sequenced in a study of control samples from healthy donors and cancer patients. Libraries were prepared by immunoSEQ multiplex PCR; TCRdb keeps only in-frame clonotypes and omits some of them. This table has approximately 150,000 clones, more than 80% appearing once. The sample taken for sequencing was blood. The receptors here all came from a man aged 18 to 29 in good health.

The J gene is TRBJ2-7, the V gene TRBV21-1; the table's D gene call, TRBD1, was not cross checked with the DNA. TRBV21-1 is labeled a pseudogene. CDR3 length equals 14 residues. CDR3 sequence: CASSSPDNSYEQYF. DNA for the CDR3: TGTGCCAGCAGCAGCCCGGACAATTCCTACGAGCAGTACTTC.

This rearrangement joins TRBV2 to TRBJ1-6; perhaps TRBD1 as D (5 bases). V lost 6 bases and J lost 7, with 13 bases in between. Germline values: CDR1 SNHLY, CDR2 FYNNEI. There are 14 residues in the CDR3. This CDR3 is CASRQVPQNSPLHF. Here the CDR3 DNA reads TGTGCCAGCAGACAGGTGCCTCAGAATTCACCCCTCCACTTT. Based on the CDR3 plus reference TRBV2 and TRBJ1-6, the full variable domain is EPEVTQTPSHQVTQMGQEVILRCVPISNHLYFYWYRQILGQKVEFLVSFYNNEISEKSEIFDDQFSVERPDGSNFTLKIRSTKLEDSAMYFCASRQVPQNSPLHFGNGTRLTVT.

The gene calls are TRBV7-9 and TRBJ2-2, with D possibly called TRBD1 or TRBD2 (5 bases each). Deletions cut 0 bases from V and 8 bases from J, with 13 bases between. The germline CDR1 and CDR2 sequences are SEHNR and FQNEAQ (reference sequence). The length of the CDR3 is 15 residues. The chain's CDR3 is CASSLAAGTRGELFF. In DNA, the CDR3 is TGTGCCAGCAGCTTAGCGGCCGGGACCCGGGGGGAGCTGTTTTTT.

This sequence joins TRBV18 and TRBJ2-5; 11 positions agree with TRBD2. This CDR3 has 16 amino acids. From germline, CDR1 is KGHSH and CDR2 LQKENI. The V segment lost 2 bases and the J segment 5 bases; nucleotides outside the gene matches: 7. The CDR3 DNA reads TGTGCCAGCTCACCATCGCTAGCGGGGGGCTATGAGACCCAGTACTTC. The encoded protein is CASSPSLAGGYETQYF.

This chain's CDR3 is CASSQVQENEKLFF. As DNA, the CDR3 is TGCGCCAGCAGCCAAGTACAGGAGAATGAAAAACTGTTTTTT. This chain connects TRBV4-3 to TRBJ1-4, with TRBD1 as a possible D gene (5 bases). Trimming took off 1 base at V and 5 bases at J, with 8 bases between the two ends. Germline-derived CDR1 and CDR2 are LGHNA and YSLEER. The CDR3 loop spans 14 amino acids.

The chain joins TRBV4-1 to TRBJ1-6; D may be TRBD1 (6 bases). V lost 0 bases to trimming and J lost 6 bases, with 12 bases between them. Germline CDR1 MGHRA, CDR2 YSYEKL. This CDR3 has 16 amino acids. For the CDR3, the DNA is TGCGCCAGCAGCCAAGATGTGGGGGCCGGTAATTCACCCCTCCACTTT. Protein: CASSQDVGAGNSPLHF.

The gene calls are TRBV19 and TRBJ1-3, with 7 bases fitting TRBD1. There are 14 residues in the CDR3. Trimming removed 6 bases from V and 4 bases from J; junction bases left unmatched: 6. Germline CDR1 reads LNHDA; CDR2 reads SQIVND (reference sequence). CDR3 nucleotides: TGTGCCAGTAGGAAGACAGGGAGCGGAAACACCATATATTTT. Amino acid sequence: CASRKTGSGNTIYF.

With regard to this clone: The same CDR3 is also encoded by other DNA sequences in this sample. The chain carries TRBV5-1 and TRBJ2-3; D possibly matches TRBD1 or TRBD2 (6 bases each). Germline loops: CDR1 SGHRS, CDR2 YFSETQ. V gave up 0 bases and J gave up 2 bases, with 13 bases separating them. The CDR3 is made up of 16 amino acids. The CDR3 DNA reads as TGCGCCAGCAGCTTGGAGGTCGGGGGCCCCACAGATACGCAGTATTTT. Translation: CASSLEVGGPTDTQYF.

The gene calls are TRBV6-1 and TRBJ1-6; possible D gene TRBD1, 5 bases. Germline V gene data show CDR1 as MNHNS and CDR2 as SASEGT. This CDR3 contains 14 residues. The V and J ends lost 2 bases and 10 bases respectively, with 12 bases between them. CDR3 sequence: CASSEYSEGSPLHF. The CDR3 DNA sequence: TGTGCCAGCAGTGAATATTCCGAGGGGTCACCCCTCCACTTT.

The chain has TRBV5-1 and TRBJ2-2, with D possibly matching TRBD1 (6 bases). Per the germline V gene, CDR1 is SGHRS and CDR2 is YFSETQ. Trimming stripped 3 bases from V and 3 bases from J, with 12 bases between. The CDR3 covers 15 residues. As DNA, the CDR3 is TGCGCCAGCAGCTACGACAGGCCGGACACCGGGGAGCTGTTTTTT. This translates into CASSYDRPDTGELFF.

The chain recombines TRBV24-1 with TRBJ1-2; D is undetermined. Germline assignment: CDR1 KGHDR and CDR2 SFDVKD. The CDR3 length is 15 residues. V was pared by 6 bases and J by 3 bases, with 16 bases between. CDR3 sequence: CATSKGEIGYYGYTF. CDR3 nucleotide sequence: TGTGCCACCAGTAAAGGCGAAATTGGGTACTATGGCTACACCTTC.

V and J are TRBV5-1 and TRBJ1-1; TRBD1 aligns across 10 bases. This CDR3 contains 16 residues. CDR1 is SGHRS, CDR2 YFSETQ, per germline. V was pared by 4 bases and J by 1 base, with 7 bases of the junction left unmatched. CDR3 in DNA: TGCGCCAGCAGCCCCGGGACAGGGGAGGGGAACACTGAAGCTTTCTTT. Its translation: CASSPGTGEGNTEAFF. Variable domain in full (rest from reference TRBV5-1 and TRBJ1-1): KAGVTQTPRYLIKTRGQQVTLSCSPISGHRSVSWYQQTPGQGLQFLFEYFSETQRNKGNFPGRFSGRQFSNSRSEMNVSTLELGDSALYLCASSPGTGEGNTEAFFGQGTRLTVV.

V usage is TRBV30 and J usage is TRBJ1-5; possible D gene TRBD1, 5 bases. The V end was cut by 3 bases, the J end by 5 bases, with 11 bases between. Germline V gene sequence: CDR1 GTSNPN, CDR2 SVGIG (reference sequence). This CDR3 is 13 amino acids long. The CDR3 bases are TGTGCCTGGAGCGGAGGGGAGGATCAGCCCCAGCATTTT. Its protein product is CAWSGGEDQPQHF.

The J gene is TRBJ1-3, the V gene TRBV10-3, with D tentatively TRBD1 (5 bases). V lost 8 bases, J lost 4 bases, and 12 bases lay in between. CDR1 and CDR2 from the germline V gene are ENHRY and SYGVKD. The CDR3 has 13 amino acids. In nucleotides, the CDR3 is TGTGCCATCGGGGACCTCGAGGGAAACACCATATATTTT. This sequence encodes CAIGDLEGNTIYF.

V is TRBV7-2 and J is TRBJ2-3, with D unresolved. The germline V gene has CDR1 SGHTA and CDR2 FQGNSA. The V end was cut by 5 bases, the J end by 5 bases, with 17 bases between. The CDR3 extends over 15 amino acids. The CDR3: CASSPEATSEDTQYF. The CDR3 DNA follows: TGTGCCAGCAGCCCCGAGGCTACCTCGGAAGATACGCAGTATTTT.

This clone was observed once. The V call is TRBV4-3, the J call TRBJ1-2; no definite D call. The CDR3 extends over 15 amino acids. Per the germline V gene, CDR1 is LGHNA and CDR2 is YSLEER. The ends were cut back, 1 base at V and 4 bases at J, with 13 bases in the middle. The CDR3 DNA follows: TGCGCCAGCAGCCAAGCTGCTGGAGTTACCTATGGCTACACCTTC. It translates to CASSQAAGVTYGYTF.

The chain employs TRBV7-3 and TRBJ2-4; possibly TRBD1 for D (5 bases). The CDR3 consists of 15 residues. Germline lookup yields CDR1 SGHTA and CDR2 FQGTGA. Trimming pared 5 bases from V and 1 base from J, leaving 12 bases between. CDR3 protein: CASSPSGSAKNIQYF. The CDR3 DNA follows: TGTGCCAGCAGCCCCTCAGGGTCGGCCAAAAACATTCAGTACTTC.

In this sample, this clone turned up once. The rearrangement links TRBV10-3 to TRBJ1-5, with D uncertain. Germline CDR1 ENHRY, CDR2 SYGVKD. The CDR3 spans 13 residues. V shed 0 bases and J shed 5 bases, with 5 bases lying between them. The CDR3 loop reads CAISESQDQPQHF. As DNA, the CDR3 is TGTGCCATCAGTGAGTCACAAGATCAGCCCCAGCATTTT.

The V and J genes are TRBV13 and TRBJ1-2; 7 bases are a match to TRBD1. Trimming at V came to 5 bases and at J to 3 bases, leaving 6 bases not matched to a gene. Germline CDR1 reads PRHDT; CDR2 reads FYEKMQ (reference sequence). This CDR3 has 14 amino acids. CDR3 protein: CASSLTGQYYGYTF. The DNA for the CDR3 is TGTGCCAGCAGCCTAACGGGACAGTACTATGGCTACACCTTC.

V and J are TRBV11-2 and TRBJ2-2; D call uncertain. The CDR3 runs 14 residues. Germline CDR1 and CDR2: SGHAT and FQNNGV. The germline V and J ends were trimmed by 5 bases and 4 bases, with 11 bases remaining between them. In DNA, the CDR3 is TGTGCCAGCAGCACCCTCGTGGGCACCGGGGAGCTGTTTTTT. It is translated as CASSTLVGTGELFF. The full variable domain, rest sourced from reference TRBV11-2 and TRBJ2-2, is EAGVAQSPRYKIIEKRQSVAFWCNPISGHATLYWYQQILGQGPKLLIQFQNNGVVDDSQLPKDRFSAERLKGVDSTLKIQPAKLEDSAVYLCASSTLVGTGELFFGEGSRLTVL.

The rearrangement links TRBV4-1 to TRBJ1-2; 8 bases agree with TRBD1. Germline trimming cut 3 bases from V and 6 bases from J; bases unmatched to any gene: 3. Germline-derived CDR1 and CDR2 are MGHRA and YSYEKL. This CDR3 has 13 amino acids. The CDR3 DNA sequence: TGCGCCAGCAGCCAGCCGACAGGGGATGGCTACACCTTC. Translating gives CASSQPTGDGYTF.

The CDR3 DNA reads TGTGCCAGTAGCCCCGGGGGAGCGGGGGGCCTCTACGAGCAGTACTTC. Translating gives CASSPGGAGGLYEQYF. The gene calls are TRBV19 and TRBJ2-7, with TRBD2 identical over 9 bases. This CDR3 contains 16 residues. Trimming took 6 bases from V and 3 from J; bases not matched to a gene: 12. CDR1 and CDR2 (germline): LNHDA, SQIVND (reference sequence).

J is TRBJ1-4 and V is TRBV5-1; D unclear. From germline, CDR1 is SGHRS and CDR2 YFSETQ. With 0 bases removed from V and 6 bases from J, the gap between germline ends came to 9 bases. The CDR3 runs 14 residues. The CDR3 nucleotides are TGCGCCAGCAGCTTGGAGGGCGTTCATGAAAAACTGTTTTTT. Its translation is CASSLEGVHEKLFF.

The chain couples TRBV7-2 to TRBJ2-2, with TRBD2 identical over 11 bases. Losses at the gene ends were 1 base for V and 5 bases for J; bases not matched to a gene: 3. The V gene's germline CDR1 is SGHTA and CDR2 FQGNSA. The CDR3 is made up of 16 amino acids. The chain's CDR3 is CASSLGLAGGTGELFF. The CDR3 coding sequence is TGTGCCAGCAGCTTAGGTTTAGCGGGGGGGACCGGGGAGCTGTTTTTT.

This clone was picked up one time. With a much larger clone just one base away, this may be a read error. The CDR3 nucleotides read TGTACCAGCAGTTTATATAGGGATTCACCCCTCCACTTT. Protein: CTSSLYRDSPLHF. The genes are TRBV12-3 or TRBV12-4 and TRBJ1-6; no firm D call. The CDR3 is 13 amino acids.

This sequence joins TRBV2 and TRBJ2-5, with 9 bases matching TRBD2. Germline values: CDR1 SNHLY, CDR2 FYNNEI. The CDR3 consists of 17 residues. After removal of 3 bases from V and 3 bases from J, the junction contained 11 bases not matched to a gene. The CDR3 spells CASSERRGGGLKETQYF. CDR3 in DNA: TGTGCCAGCAGTGAGAGGCGGGGGGGAGGATTAAAAGAGACCCAGTACTTC.

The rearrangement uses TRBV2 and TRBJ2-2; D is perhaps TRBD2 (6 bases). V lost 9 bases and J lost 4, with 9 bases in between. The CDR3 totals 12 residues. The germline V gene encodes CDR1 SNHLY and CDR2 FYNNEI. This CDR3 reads CARTSSTGELFF. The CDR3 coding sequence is TGTGCCAGGACTAGTAGCACCGGGGAGCTGTTTTTT.